The next 10 T cell receptor beta chains were all read from a single sample in a study of blood T cell repertoires in COVID-19. Here immunoSEQ multiplex PCR was the method, and the copy in TCRdb shows in-frame clones only, minus some. Among under 200,000 clones listed, about 88% were seen once. The specimen sequenced was peripheral blood. The receptors come from a woman at least 80 years old in a cohort sampled during active or convalescent COVID-19.

This chain uses TRBV27 with TRBJ2-1, with D possibly TRBD2 on 6 matching bases. The CDR3 consists of 15 residues. Trimming shortened V by 10 bases and J by 3 bases, and 19 bases separated the two germline ends. CDR1 MNHEY and CDR2 SMNVEV come from the germline V gene (reference sequence). The CDR3 sequence is CATRVGTQNYNEQFF. CDR3 DNA sequence: TGTGCCACCCGTGTCGGGACTCAGAACTACAATGAGCAGTTCTTC.

This rearrangement joins TRBV28 to TRBJ1-2, with a tentative D call TRBD1 (6 bases). CDR3 length: 14 residues. Germline V gives CDR1 MDHEN, CDR2 SYDVKM. V was shortened by 1 base and J by 7 bases, with 13 bases between the two germline ends. DNA for the CDR3: TGTGCCAGCAGTTTATTACAGGGTCGCGGTGGCTACACCTTC. Translated, it gives CASSLLQGRGGYTF.

In DNA, the CDR3 is TGTGCCAGCAGCCAAGATTACCCTCAGGGCGTTCCGACTGAAGCTTTCTTT. Encoded protein: CASSQDYPQGVPTEAFF. The chain couples TRBV3-1 (or the pseudogene TRBV3-2) to TRBJ1-1; TRBD1 is a possible D gene (5 bases). The germline gives CDR1 LGHDT, CDR2 YNNKEL (reference sequence). V lost 0 bases and J 5 bases, leaving 19 bases between the germline ends. The CDR3 is 17 residues long.

The CDR3 nucleotides read TGTGCCAGCAGCCAAGGGCGTGGAGGTGCTTTCTTT. It specifies CASSQGRGGAFF. This chain uses TRBV3-1 (or the pseudogene TRBV3-2) with TRBJ1-1; D gene ambiguous. CDR1 LGHDT and CDR2 YNNKEL come from the germline V gene (reference sequence). The CDR3 is 12 amino acids. V lost 1 base to trimming and J lost 11 bases, with 11 bases between them.

This clone was observed a few times. The chain carries TRBV5-1 and TRBJ1-2; D may be TRBD1 (5 bases). Germline V gene data show CDR1 as SGHRS and CDR2 as YFSETQ. CDR3 length: 13 amino acids. Deletions cut 0 bases from V and 5 bases from J, with 8 bases between. CDR3 loop: CASSLVGTYGYTF. The CDR3 nucleotides are TGCGCCAGCAGCTTGGTGGGGACTTATGGCTACACCTTC.

The chain is built from TRBV12-3 or TRBV12-4 and TRBJ2-7; 10 nucleotides match TRBD2. V gave up 6 bases and J gave up 6 bases; unmatched junction bases: 5. The CDR3 consists of 13 residues. The CDR3 bases are TGTGCCAGCAGCGGGACTAGCGATGGCGAGCAGTACGTC. It is translated as CASSGTSDGEQYV.

The chain has TRBV6-5 and TRBJ2-5, with 7 bases matching TRBD2. Trimming took 2 bases from V and 7 from J; bases not matched to a gene: 7. CDR3 length: 14 residues. CDR1 and CDR2 (germline): MNHEY, SVGAGI. The CDR3: CASSYILARGTQYF. The DNA of the CDR3 is TGTGCCAGCAGTTACATACTAGCGAGAGGGACCCAGTACTTC.

The chain has TRBV9 and TRBJ1-2, with 10 positions matching TRBD1. The germline V gene has CDR1 SGDLS and CDR2 YYNGEE. The CDR3 has 14 amino acids. After removal of 5 bases from V and 1 base from J, the junction contained 2 bases not matched to a gene. The CDR3 loop is CASRGQGFNYGYTF. The DNA for the CDR3 is TGTGCCAGCAGGGGACAGGGGTTTAACTATGGCTACACCTTC. Supplemented by reference TRBV9 and TRBJ1-2, the full variable domain reads DSGVTQTPKHLITATGQRVTLRCSPRSGDLSVYWYQQSLDQGLQFLIQYYNGEERAKGNILERFSAQQFPDLHSELNLSSLELGDSALYFCASRGQGFNYGYTFGSGTRLTVV.

The rearrangement links TRBV5-4 to TRBJ2-1, with 14 bases matching TRBD2. V dropped 4 bases and J dropped 1; count of bases not matched to a gene: 7. Germline CDR1 and CDR2: SGHNT and YYREEE (reference sequence). The CDR3 is made up of 18 amino acids. CDR3 nucleotide sequence: TGTGCCAGCAGCCCGTGGACTAGCGGGAGGTCGTCCTACAATGAGCAGTTCTTC. This encodes CASSPWTSGRSSYNEQFF.

The rearrangement links TRBV29-1 to TRBJ1-1; 10 bases align to TRBD1. After removal of 6 bases from V and 0 bases from J, the junction contained 4 bases not matched to a gene. From germline, CDR1 is SQVTM and CDR2 ANQGSEA. The CDR3 spans 14 residues. CDR3 sequence: CSVGQGGLNTEAFF. The CDR3 DNA reads as TGCAGCGTCGGACAGGGGGGACTGAACACTGAAGCTTTCTTT.